These 32 T cell receptor beta chains share one sample of origin, sequenced in a study of shared clonotypes between healthy human individuals. Libraries were prepared by immunoSEQ multiplex PCR; TCRdb keeps only in-frame clonotypes and omits some of them. The sample has roughly 2.4 million clones; 90% to 97% are singletons. Sequenced material: naive CD4+ T cells sorted from blood. Documented subset: CD45RA+ positively selected. The receptor source for this set is a man aged 18 to 35 in good health.

The rearrangement uses TRBV5-4 and TRBJ2-1; D unresolved. CDR3 length: 14 amino acids. V lost 0 bases, J lost 2 bases, and 6 bases lay in between. The germline CDR1 and CDR2 sequences are SGHNT and YYREEE (reference sequence). CDR3 residues: CASSLVTAYNEQFF. In DNA, the CDR3 is TGTGCCAGCAGCTTGGTTACAGCCTACAATGAGCAGTTCTTC.

J is TRBJ1-2 and V is TRBV5-4; D call uncertain. The germline V gene encodes CDR1 SGHNT and CDR2 YYREEE (reference sequence). This CDR3 comprises 12 residues. With 0 bases removed from V and 6 bases from J, the gap between germline ends came to 6 bases. In nucleotides, the CDR3 is TGTGCCAGCAGCTTGGGACGAAATGGCTACACCTTC. Protein: CASSLGRNGYTF.

V and J are TRBV10-3 and TRBJ2-4; 7 nucleotides align to TRBD2. There are 15 residues in the CDR3. With V trimmed by 0 bases and J by 7 bases, 6 bases remained unmatched. Germline V lookup: CDR1 ENHRY, CDR2 SYGVKD. The CDR3 loop reads CAISESALGGNIQYF. CDR3 nucleotides: TGTGCCATCAGTGAGTCGGCCTTGGGAGGGAACATTCAGTACTTC.

This clone has just a few counts. The rearrangement joins TRBV10-3 to TRBJ2-7; 7 bases are a match to TRBD1. The CDR3 is 13 amino acids. Germline loops: CDR1 ENHRY, CDR2 SYGVKD. V shed 6 bases, J shed 5 bases, and the junction held 7 bases outside the gene matches. The CDR3 sequence is CAIRADRVDEQYF. The DNA for the CDR3 is TGTGCCATCAGAGCCGACAGGGTAGACGAGCAGTACTTC.

The CDR3 nucleotides are TGCGCCAGCAGCCTCGGGACTAGCGGAACCCAGCAGTACTTC. It encodes CASSLGTSGTQQYF. V is TRBV5-1 and J is TRBJ2-7; 11 nucleotides align to TRBD2. The CDR3 extends over 14 amino acids. Germline loops: CDR1 SGHRS, CDR2 YFSETQ. Trimming took 4 bases from V and 8 from J; bases not matched to a gene: 8.

This clone was seen once. The rearrangement links TRBV7-9 to TRBJ2-3; D may be TRBD1 or TRBD2 (5 bases each). This CDR3 comprises 18 residues. Trimming pared 2 bases from V and 7 bases from J, leaving 25 bases between. The germline V gene encodes CDR1 SEHNR and CDR2 FQNEAQ (reference sequence). DNA for the CDR3: TGTGCCAGCAGCTTATGGGTGGGGGACGGCCACTCAGAGTATACGCAGTATTTT. It yields the protein CASSLWVGDGHSEYTQYF.

The CDR3: CASSLISWGRSSYNEQFF. As DNA, the CDR3 is TGTGCCAGCAGCTTGATTTCCTGGGGGCGAAGCTCCTACAATGAGCAGTTCTTC. The chain recombines TRBV5-6 with TRBJ2-1, with a possible D match to TRBD1 (6 bases). The CDR3 extends over 18 amino acids. Trimming removed 1 base at V and 0 bases at J, with 17 bases between. Germline V gene lookup returns CDR1 SGHDT and CDR2 YYEEEE. Looking up the rest from reference TRBV5-6 and TRBJ2-1 gives the full variable domain: DAGVTQSPTHLIKTRGQQVTLRCSPKSGHDTVSWYQQALGQGPQFIFQYYEEEERQRGNFPDRFSGHQFPNYSSELNVNALLLGDSALYLCASSLISWGRSSYNEQFFGPGTRLTVL.

The chain has TRBV7-8 and TRBJ2-3; no clear D. The CDR3 spans 13 residues. Germline CDR1 is SGHVS and CDR2 is FQNEAQ. V was shortened by 3 bases and J by 1 base, with 5 bases between the two germline ends. The CDR3: CASSFGRTDTQYF. The CDR3 nucleotides read TGTGCCAGCAGCTTTGGGCGCACAGATACGCAGTATTTT. The full variable domain, rest sourced from reference TRBV7-8 and TRBJ2-3, is GAGVSQSPRYKVAKRGQDVALRCDPISGHVSLFWYQQALGQGPEFLTYFQNEAQLDKSGLPSDRFFAERPEGSVSTLKIQRTQQEDSAVYLCASSFGRTDTQYFGPGTRLTVL.

The V gene is TRBV19, the J gene TRBJ2-3, with TRBD2 matching over 9 bases. V gave up 4 bases and J gave up 4 bases; unmatched junction bases: 6. Germline V CDR1 and CDR2: LNHDA, SQIVND (reference sequence). The CDR3 is 15 amino acids. CDR3 coding DNA: TGTGCCAGTAGTACCTTTCGGACTAGCGCAGATACGCAGTATTTT. This translates into CASSTFRTSADTQYF. The full variable domain, in which reference TRBV19 and TRBJ2-3 provide the parts outside the CDR3, is DGGITQSPKYLFRKEGQNVTLSCEQNLNHDAMYWYRQDPGQGLRLIYYSQIVNDFQKGDIAEGYSVSREKKESFPLTVTSAQKNPTAFYLCASSTFRTSADTQYFGPGTRLTVL.

In this sample, this clone turned up once. This sequence joins TRBV11-2 and TRBJ1-1; 7 bases are shared with TRBD1. The CDR3 is made up of 15 amino acids. Unmatched junction bases numbered 6, after V lost 5 bases and J lost 0 bases. Germline assignment: CDR1 SGHAT and CDR2 FQNNGV. The CDR3 DNA sequence: TGTGCCAGCAGCCCGAGGGACAGACTGAACACTGAAGCTTTCTTT. This sequence encodes CASSPRDRLNTEAFF.

This chain connects TRBV15 to TRBJ1-6, with TRBD1 as a possible D gene (6 bases). This CDR3 spans 14 amino acids. In germline, CDR1 is LNHNV, CDR2 YYDKDF (reference sequence). V gave up 0 bases and J gave up 10 bases, with 10 bases separating them. CDR3 bases: TGTGCCACCAGCAGAGAGACAGGTGTCTCACCCCTCCACTTT. It is translated as CATSRETGVSPLHF.

V usage is TRBV28 and J usage is TRBJ2-3, with 9 bases lining up with TRBD1. Trimming cost V 6 bases and J 1 base; bases outside gene matches: 8. The CDR3 is 16 residues long. In germline, CDR1 is MDHEN, CDR2 SYDVKM. CDR3 sequence reads: CASRGWTGAGTDTQYF. CDR3 bases: TGTGCCAGCAGGGGATGGACAGGGGCTGGCACAGATACGCAGTATTTT. The complete variable domain, with remaining parts taken from reference TRBV28 and TRBJ2-3, reads DVKVTQSSRYLVKRTGEKVFLECVQDMDHENMFWYRQDPGLGLRLIYFSYDVKMKEKGDIPEGYSVSREKKERFSLILESASTNQTSMYLCASRGWTGAGTDTQYFGPGTRLTVL.

J is TRBJ1-6 and V is TRBV5-6; TRBD1 agrees at 7 bases. In germline, CDR1 is SGHDT, CDR2 YYEEEE. This CDR3 contains 17 residues. After removal of 0 bases from V and 7 bases from J, the junction contained 10 bases not matched to a gene. CDR3 in amino acids: CASSLGQGGDRNSPLHF. CDR3 coding DNA: TGTGCCAGCAGCTTGGGACAAGGGGGCGATAGGAATTCACCCCTCCACTTT.

This clone appeared a single time. V usage is TRBV10-3 and J usage is TRBJ1-2; D unresolved. V lost 4 bases, J lost 7 bases, and 16 bases lay in between. The CDR3 is 14 amino acids. Germline V gene sequence: CDR1 ENHRY, CDR2 SYGVKD. The CDR3 loop reads CAISAPDPIGGYTF. The CDR3 DNA reads as TGTGCCATCAGTGCCCCGGACCCTATAGGTGGCTACACCTTC.

Comments on this clone: At the DNA level, this CDR3 is encoded by other sequences in the same sample as well. The rearrangement links TRBV10-3 to TRBJ2-1, with TRBD2 matching 7 bases. CDR3 length: 15 residues. V lost 3 bases, J lost 0 bases, and 2 bases stayed unmatched. Germline loops: CDR1 ENHRY, CDR2 SYGVKD. For the CDR3, the DNA is TGTGCCATCAGTGAAGGCGGGAGCTCCTACAATGAGCAGTTCTTC. It is translated as CAISEGGSSYNEQFF.

This chain links TRBV5-1 with TRBJ1-1; D call uncertain. Germline-derived CDR1 and CDR2 are SGHRS and YFSETQ. With 5 bases removed from V and 0 bases from J, the gap between germline ends came to 8 bases. The CDR3 has 13 amino acids. The CDR3 loop is CASRSYMNTEAFF. DNA for the CDR3: TGCGCCAGCAGGTCCTACATGAACACTGAAGCTTTCTTT.

This clone has more than one count but fewer than ten. The rearrangement joins TRBV11-1 to TRBJ1-6; D is perhaps TRBD1 (5 bases). Per the germline V gene, CDR1 is SGHAT and CDR2 is FQDESV (reference sequence). The CDR3 extends over 17 amino acids. V was clipped by 5 bases and J by 7 bases, with 21 bases between them. CDR3 in DNA: TGTGCCAGCAGCCAACGGAGCTGGGGCGCATTCAATTCACCCCTCCACTTT. Amino acids: CASSQRSWGAFNSPLHF.

The chain uses TRBV5-1 and TRBJ2-3, with 13 bases lining up with TRBD2. The CDR3 extends over 20 amino acids. CDR1 SGHRS and CDR2 YFSETQ come from the germline V gene. J lost 5 bases, V lost 4 bases, and 19 bases had no gene match. CDR3 amino acids: CASSLVGLAGEARRLDTQYF. The CDR3 DNA reads as TGCGCCAGCAGCCTGGTCGGACTAGCGGGAGAGGCCCGGAGGTTAGATACGCAGTATTTT. Based on the CDR3 plus reference TRBV5-1 and TRBJ2-3, the full variable domain is KAGVTQTPRYLIKTRGQQVTLSCSPISGHRSVSWYQQTPGQGLQFLFEYFSETQRNKGNFPGRFSGRQFSNSRSEMNVSTLELGDSALYLCASSLVGLAGEARRLDTQYFGPGTRLTVL.

The V gene is TRBV28, the J gene TRBJ1-2; D call uncertain. This CDR3 contains 14 residues. Germline CDR1 reads MDHEN; CDR2 reads SYDVKM. Between the trimmed V and J ends, which lost 3 bases and 2 bases, there was a span of 10 bases. The CDR3 DNA reads TGTGCCAGCAGTTTCCAGCCAGCCAACTATGGCTACACCTTC. Translation gives CASSFQPANYGYTF.

The V gene is TRBV6-4, the J gene TRBJ1-1, with TRBD1 identical over 7 bases. The CDR3 runs 19 residues. Germline trimming cut 6 bases from V and 1 base from J; bases unmatched to any gene: 20. Germline V gene lookup returns CDR1 MRHNA and CDR2 SNTAGT. CDR3 in amino acids: CASRDRGGRQGDWNTEAFF. The CDR3 DNA follows: TGTGCCAGCAGGGACAGAGGGGGGCGACAGGGCGACTGGAACACTGAAGCTTTCTTT.

The chain joins TRBV4-3 to TRBJ2-5, with 9 bases lining up with TRBD1. V shed 1 base, J shed 5 bases, and the junction held 5 bases outside the gene matches. In germline, CDR1 is LGHNA, CDR2 YSLEER. This CDR3 is built from 15 residues. In DNA, the CDR3 is TGCGCCAGCAGCCAAGTCTACGGACAGGGGGAGACCCAGTACTTC. Protein sequence: CASSQVYGQGETQYF.

The chain joins TRBV7-2 to TRBJ2-7; D is tentatively TRBD1 or TRBD2 (6 bases each). Germline CDR1 is SGHTA and CDR2 is FQGNSA. CDR3 length: 15 residues. V shed 1 base and J shed 4 bases, with 14 bases lying between them. Here the CDR3 DNA reads TGTGCCAGCAGCTTAGGGTCGGGGGCCCTATACGAGCAGTACTTC. As protein: CASSLGSGALYEQYF.

The CDR3 loop reads CATTDSNSGNTIYF. CDR3 coding DNA: TGCGCCACCACAGACTCGAACTCTGGAAACACCATATATTTT. The chain couples TRBV5-1 to TRBJ1-3; D remains ambiguous. The V end was cut by 9 bases, the J end by 0 bases, with 13 bases between. Looked up from germline, CDR1 is SGHRS and CDR2 is YFSETQ. The CDR3 length is 14 residues.

CDR3 nucleotide sequence: TGTGCCAGCAGGGCAGGCGGGAGAGCTTTGGATGAGCAGTTCTTC. Translated: CASRAGGRALDEQFF. J is TRBJ2-1 and V is TRBV6-6; the match to TRBD2 covers 7 bases. Germline assignment: CDR1 MNHNY and CDR2 SVGAGI (reference sequence). V was pared by 6 bases and J by 8 bases, with 13 bases of the junction left unmatched. This CDR3 comprises 15 residues.

The J gene is TRBJ2-3, the V gene TRBV4-1; 9 bases align to TRBD2. In germline, CDR1 is MGHRA, CDR2 YSYEKL. This CDR3 comprises 20 residues. The J segment lost 0 bases and the V segment lost 3 bases, leaving 16 bases of the junction unmatched. The CDR3 here is CASSHPASGNLFPSTDTQYF. The CDR3 coding sequence is TGCGCCAGCAGCCACCCCGCTAGCGGGAACTTATTCCCTAGCACAGATACGCAGTATTTT.

About this clone itself: Other DNA sequences in the sample encode the same CDR3. The chain employs TRBV19 and TRBJ1-1; TRBD1 aligns across 10 bases. Unmatched junction bases numbered 6, after V lost 4 bases and J lost 4 bases. This CDR3 is built from 15 residues. Germline V lookup: CDR1 LNHDA, CDR2 SQIVND (reference sequence). The CDR3 bases are TGTGCCAGTAGTAGGACAGGGGGACGGGGCACTGAAGCTTTCTTT. This translates into CASSRTGGRGTEAFF.

The V gene is TRBV14, the J gene TRBJ2-3; 10 bases are a match to TRBD2. CDR1 is SGHDN, CDR2 FVKESK, per germline. With 4 bases clipped from V and 2 bases from J, the junction kept 6 bases outside the gene matches. The CDR3 runs 16 residues. The CDR3 coding sequence is TGTGCCAGCAGCCTGGGACTAGCGCTGTACACAGATACGCAGTATTTT. It is translated as CASSLGLALYTDTQYF.

The rearrangement links TRBV7-6 to TRBJ2-2; tentatively, D is TRBD1 (6 bases). Trimming took 1 base from V and 8 from J, leaving 8 bases between them. This CDR3 is 13 amino acids long. Germline lookup yields CDR1 SGHVS and CDR2 FNYEAQ. Here the CDR3 reads CASSLDGTGELFF. CDR3 nucleotides: TGTGCCAGCAGCTTAGACGGGACAGGGGAGCTGTTTTTT.

This clone was counted a single time. V gene TRBV30 combines with J gene TRBJ2-2; D tentatively fits TRBD1 or TRBD2 (5 bases each). Germline CDR1 and CDR2: GTSNPN and SVGIG (reference sequence). Trimming took 0 bases from V and 0 from J, leaving 8 bases between them. The CDR3 length is 15 residues. The CDR3 nucleotides are TGTGCCTGGAGTGTTTGGGGGACGAACACCGGGGAGCTGTTTTTT. Its protein is CAWSVWGTNTGELFF.

The genes are TRBV5-6 and TRBJ1-6; possible D gene TRBD1, 5 bases. Trimming took off 0 bases at V and 9 bases at J, with 13 bases between the two ends. Germline values: CDR1 SGHDT, CDR2 YYEEEE. This CDR3 has 15 amino acids. The CDR3 DNA follows: TGTGCCAGCAGCTTGGGTCCGGGGGTTCTTTCACCCCTCCACTTT. Amino acids: CASSLGPGVLSPLHF.

A word on this clone: Other nucleotide sequences from this sample produce the same CDR3. This chain joins TRBV28 and TRBJ1-1; D is unclear. The CDR3 loop spans 11 amino acids. Trimming pared 6 bases from V and 1 base from J, leaving 3 bases between. Germline V gives CDR1 MDHEN, CDR2 SYDVKM. The CDR3: CASSRNTEAFF. The CDR3 DNA reads TGTGCCAGCAGCCGGAACACTGAAGCTTTCTTT.

In DNA, the CDR3 is TGTGCCAGCTCGAGAAACTCTGGAAACACCATATATTTT. It yields the protein CASSRNSGNTIYF. The chain uses TRBV21-1 and TRBJ1-3. TRBV21-1 is classified as a pseudogene. The CDR3 is 13 amino acids.